The entry that follows covers one T cell receptor (beta chain) sequence. The antigen remains unidentified. The data derive from a study of response to subunit inactivated influenza vaccine. Points from the study as a whole: That few new T cells are recruited by each seasonal influenza vaccination was the authors' suggestion.

TCRdb redid the calling of the RT-PCR reads with MiXCR, one entry per CDR3 protein. The table includes roughly 460,000 distinct CDR3 sequences, roughly 9.8% detected once. The V and J ends lost 5 bases and 7 bases respectively, with 14 bases between them. CDR3 size: 13 residues. CDR1 is SGHTA and CDR2 is FQGNSA in the germline V gene. The J gene is TRBJ1-2, the V gene TRBV7-2, with D unresolved. The clonotype was recovered from a man aged 50-59 years who received an inactivated influenza vaccine. The sample in question was PBMCs from blood, obtained roughly 46 days after vaccination. The CDR3 loop reads CASSPSQLGGYTF. CDR3 coding DNA: TGTGCCAGCAGCCCAAGCCAACTCGGTGGCTACACCTTC.